The present T cell receptor beta chain was sequenced within a study of T cell responses to AZD1222 COVID-19 vaccine. Findings and caveats of the study: Vaccine-associated CD4 TCRs spanned spike, dominant at 160-218 and 743-854.

Concerning this clone itself: Its antigen is not known.

Some clones are missing from TCRdb's copy, which holds only in-frame ones; the method was immunoSEQ multiplex PCR. The sample has 100,000 to 150,000 clones, roughly 92% seen once. V was cut by 6 bases and J by 0 bases, with 12 bases left in between. The germline V gene has CDR1 MDHEN and CDR2 SYDVKM. The CDR3 length is 14 residues. The receptor was isolated from an adult who received the AZD1222 COVID-19 vaccine. V and J are TRBV28 and TRBJ2-7; D perhaps matches TRBD1 (6 bases). The material was peripheral blood, obtained 28 days after the second AZD1222 dose. CDR3 sequence: CASRGTPSSYEQYF. The CDR3 coding sequence is TGTGCCAGCAGGGGGACACCGAGCTCCTACGAGCAGTACTTC.